A selection of T cell receptor beta chains follows, all from one sample in a study of neurological immune-mediated disorders. Each CDR3 protein gets one entry after TCRdb re-called the 5' RACE reads with MiXCR. The top ten hold around 9.2% of the sample, which has around 30,000 distinct CDR3 sequences, 1.5% seen once. The sequencing input was PBMCs. The receptors originated from a woman in her twenties or thirties with multiple sclerosis. CDR3s include the opening cysteine and the closing phenylalanine or tryptophan. A D gene is named only where the DNA matches it firmly. Expanded clones are given a class, and other clones once, few, many or no size at all.

many	TRBV3-1	.	TRBJ2-7	TGTGCCAGCAGCCAAGGTTCCTCGGGCGAGCAGTACTTC	CASSQGSSGEQYF
many	TRBV7-9	.	TRBJ2-5	TGTGCCAGCAGCCCCTTGGGGCCAGAGACCCAGTACTTC	CASSPLGPETQYF
many	TRBV11-2	.	TRBJ2-7	TGTGCCAGCAGCTCGATACGCTCCTACGAGCAGTACTTC	CASSSIRSYEQYF
many	TRBV7-9	.	TRBJ2-3	TGTGCCAGCAGCTTCGAGGAGGGCCAGTTCACAGATACGCAGTATTTT	CASSFEEGQFTDTQYF
many	TRBV7-2	.	TRBJ2-5	TGTGCCAGCAGCTCGGACACAGGGCGTGGGGAGACCCAGTACTTC	CASSSDTGRGETQYF
many	TRBV20-1	TRBD2	TRBJ2-5	TGCAGTGCTAGAACCGCGGGGGGGGGGCAAGAGACCCAGTACTTC	CSARTAGGGQETQYF
many	TRBV29-1	TRBD2	TRBJ2-7	TGCAGCGCTGGAGCGGGGGGGAGCTCCTACGAGCAGTACTTC	CSAGAGGSSYEQYF
many	TRBV7-6	TRBD2	TRBJ2-1	TGTGCCAGCAGCCGTCGTAGCGGGGGGGCACAGAATGAGCAGTTCTTC	CASSRRSGGAQNEQFF
many	TRBV10-2	.	TRBJ2-3	TGCGCCAGCAGTGAAAGGCATATAGATACGCAGTATTTT	CASSERHIDTQYF
many	TRBV6-2/TRBV6-3	TRBD1	TRBJ1-1	TGTGCCAGCAGCTACACCCGGACAGGGAACACTGAAGCTTTCTTT	CASSYTRTGNTEAFF
many	TRBV27	.	TRBJ1-5	TGTGCCAGCAGTTTAAGTGGAATTCAGCCCCAGCATTTT	CASSLSGIQPQHF
many	TRBV10-3	.	TRBJ1-4	TGTGCCATCAGTGTTCGTAGTAATGAAAAACTGTTTTTT	CAISVRSNEKLFF
many	TRBV7-2	.	TRBJ2-5	TGTGCCAGCAGCTCGGGCTCGAGCACGGAGACCCAGTACTTC	CASSSGSSTETQYF
many	TRBV5-1	.	TRBJ2-5	TGCGCCAGCCAGGAGGGGGGTCAAGAGACCCAGTACTTC	CASQEGGQETQYF
many	TRBV20-1	.	TRBJ1-6	TGCAGTGCCCGGGGAATCTCCAATTCACCCCTCCACTTT	CSARGISNSPLHF
many	TRBV15	.	TRBJ2-7	TGTGCCACCAGCAGAGGCCCAAGCCTCTACGAGCAGTACTTC	CATSRGPSLYEQYF
few	TRBV24-1	TRBD2	TRBJ2-7	TGTGCCACCAGCCTCGGGGGGGCGCGTGAGCAGTACTTC	CATSLGGAREQYF
many	TRBV20-1	.	TRBJ2-3	TGCAGTCCCTCACTGGTAGATACGCAGTATTTT	CSPSLVDTQYF
many	TRBV7-9	TRBD1	TRBJ1-4	TGTGCCAGCAGCAACTGGGCGGGACAGGGTTCACCATCGGATGAAAAACTGTTTTTT	CASSNWAGQGSPSDEKLFF
many	TRBV29-1	.	TRBJ1-1	TGCAGCGTTGAAGGTGGAGCTGCTGAAGCTTTCTTT	CSVEGGAAEAFF
many	TRBV20-1	.	TRBJ2-7	TGCAGTGCTAAGGCAGGGGCGGGGACTGGCGAGCAGTACTTC	CSAKAGAGTGEQYF
many	TRBV2	TRBD1	TRBJ2-6	TGTGCCAGCAGGGGACAGGGGGCTGGGGCCAACGTCCTGACTTTC	CASRGQGAGANVLTF
many	TRBV12-3/TRBV12-4	.	TRBJ2-3	TGTGCCAGTTCTCGGTCCCCGGGCACAGATACGCAGTATTTT	CASSRSPGTDTQYF
many	TRBV5-6	.	TRBJ2-3	TGTGCCAGCAGCGGGGGATTTAAAACGCAGTATTTT	CASSGGFKTQYF
many	TRBV20-1	TRBD2	TRBJ2-7	TGCAGTGTATCAGCGGGGTTGTACGAGCAGTACTTC	CSVSAGLYEQYF
few	TRBV5-1	TRBD1	TRBJ2-7	TGCGCCAGCAGCCAGCGGACAGGGGGATCCTACGAGCAGTACTTC	CASSQRTGGSYEQYF
many	TRBV7-2	TRBD1	TRBJ1-5	TGTGCCAGCAGTCCTACAGGGGGTGTAAATCAGCCCCAGCATTTT	CASSPTGGVNQPQHF
many	TRBV3-1	.	TRBJ2-6	TGTGCCAGCAGCCCCCGAGGGGTGGGGAACGTCCTGACTTTC	CASSPRGVGNVLTF
many	TRBV20-1	.	TRBJ2-2	TGCAGTGCTTTTCGGACTCATTACACCGGGGAGCTGTTTTTT	CSAFRTHYTGELFF
many	TRBV20-1	.	TRBJ2-2	TGCAGTGTCCCGACTATCGGGGCGGTCACCGGGGAGCTGTTTTTT	CSVPTIGAVTGELFF
many	TRBV18	.	TRBJ1-3	TGTGCCAGCTACGGAAACACCATATATTTT	CASYGNTIYF
many	TRBV10-3	.	TRBJ2-5	TGTGCCATCAGAACCTCGGAAGGGCCTTCGGCTGGGACCCAGTACTTC	CAIRTSEGPSAGTQYF
many	TRBV6-6	.	TRBJ1-1	TGTGCCAGCTATAAACCTCTCGAACTCGGTCCGAACACTGAAGCTTTCTTT	CASYKPLELGPNTEAFF
many	TRBV9	TRBD1	TRBJ2-5	TGTGCCAGCAGCGTAGACGGGACAGGGACAGAGACCCAGTACTTC	CASSVDGTGTETQYF
many	TRBV20-1	.	TRBJ1-6	TGCAGTGCCGGGGGGTCGAGCTCCTATAATTCACCCCTCCACTTT	CSAGGSSSYNSPLHF
many	TRBV12-3/TRBV12-4	TRBD1	TRBJ1-5	TGTGCCAGCAGCCGGGACAGGGTTCAGCCCCAGCATTTT	CASSRDRVQPQHF
many	TRBV11-2	.	TRBJ2-1	TGTGCCAGCAGCTTTATGGACCAGGTGGATGAGCAGTTCTTC	CASSFMDQVDEQFF
many	TRBV12-3/TRBV12-4	.	TRBJ2-6	TGTGCCAGCAGTCCCACTGCTGGGGCCAACGTCCTGACTTTC	CASSPTAGANVLTF
many	TRBV5-1	TRBD2	TRBJ2-3	TGCGCCAGCAGCTCCGGGACTATCACAGATACGCAGTATTTT	CASSSGTITDTQYF
.	TRBV7-6	.	TRBJ2-3	TGTGCCAGCAGCCTCGATTTCGCGGGGAACGTGGATACGCAGTATTTT	CASSLDFAGNVDTQYF
many	TRBV11-2	TRBD2	TRBJ2-3	TGTGCCAGCAGCTTAGCTAGCGGGGGAGTCACAGATACGCAGTATTTT	CASSLASGGVTDTQYF
many	TRBV5-1	.	TRBJ2-7	TGCGCCAGCAGCTTGGAAGGGACCCGCGAGCAGTACTTC	CASSLEGTREQYF
many	TRBV6-4	.	TRBJ2-3	TGTGCCAGCAGTGACGGCAGCACAGATACGCAGTATTTT	CASSDGSTDTQYF
many	TRBV12-3/TRBV12-4	.	TRBJ1-1	TGTGCCAGCAGTTCCCCCCGGGACGCGAACACTGAAGCTTTCTTT	CASSSPRDANTEAFF
many	TRBV7-9	TRBD1	TRBJ2-7	TGTGCCAGCAGCTTGAGCAGACAGGGGATCCGCGAGCAGTACTTC	CASSLSRQGIREQYF
many	TRBV20-1	TRBD2	TRBJ2-3	TGCAGTGCTAGAGTTGGCGGGGGAGGCGATACGCAGTATTTT	CSARVGGGGDTQYF
many	TRBV7-6	TRBD1	TRBJ2-2	TGTGCCAGCAGCTCGCGGGGGACAGGGATGGCCGGGGAGCTGTTTTTT	CASSSRGTGMAGELFF
many	TRBV15	TRBD1	TRBJ2-3	TGTGCCACCAGCAGAGGGGACAGGGGAGGCACAGATACGCAGTATTTT	CATSRGDRGGTDTQYF
many	TRBV7-9	.	TRBJ2-3	TGTGCCAGCAGCCGAGGGACGTCAGATACGCAGTATTTT	CASSRGTSDTQYF
many	TRBV10-3	.	TRBJ2-7	TGTGCCATCAGTGAGTCTGCGGGGCAGGCCGAGCAGTACTTC	CAISESAGQAEQYF
many	TRBV7-6	TRBD2	TRBJ2-2	TGTGCCAGCAGCAAACGGACTAGCGGGGAGCTGTTTTTT	CASSKRTSGELFF